This TCR beta chain was recorded in a study of Tregs in tolerant kidney transplant recipients. The protocol was immunoSEQ multiplex PCR, while the TCRdb copy is restricted to in-frame clones and leaves out a portion. Altogether more than 90,000 clones are present, 93% being singletons, with the ten largest covering 1.5% to 2%. This clone was detected only once. Mixed chimerism was transient after nonmyeloablative marrow transplants from related graft donors. Unstimulated regulatory T cells (CD4+CD25+CD127-), CD4+CD25- non-regulatory cells, CD4 and CD8 cells were FACS-sorted from thawed PBMCs. The sequencing here drew on CD4+ T cells from blood (PBMCs), taken 12 months after the transplant. The receptor was isolated from a human patient who received a combined kidney and bone marrow transplant. The graft donor may have contributed some T cells.

The CDR3 nucleotides are TGTGCCAGCAGCTTAGCTCTTTCGGACAGGAACACAGATACGCAGTATTTT. Encoded protein: CASSLALSDRNTDTQYF. The rearrangement links TRBV11-3 to TRBJ2-3; 7 bases map to TRBD1. V lost 1 base and J lost 2; bases outside the gene matches: 9. The CDR3 runs to 17 residues. Germline CDR1 reads SGHNT; CDR2 reads YENEEA.